The T cell receptor beta chain described here comes from a study of CD8 T cells in Susac syndrome. It was with random hexamers that roughly 0.45 to 1 ug RNA was reverse transcribed. Across 54 Vbeta and 13 Jbeta, immunoSEQ multiplex PCR amplified TCR beta CDR3. TCRdb ran MiXCR on the immunoSEQ multiplex PCR reads and lists one entry per CDR3 protein. The sample shows about 200,000 distinct CDR3 sequences, roughly 96% of them seen only once. Sequenced: CD4+ T cells from PBMCs. The receptor was isolated from a human donor in good health.

The CDR3 sequence is CASSQIGQDLGYTF. CDR3 in DNA: TGTGCCAGCAGCCAAATTGGGCAGGACCTTGGCTACACCTTC. The rearrangement joins TRBV3-1 to TRBJ1-2; D unresolved. In germline, CDR1 is LGHDT, CDR2 YNNKEL (reference sequence). The CDR3 consists of 14 residues. The ends were cut back, 2 bases at V and 7 bases at J, with 14 bases in the middle.